Listed below are T cell receptor beta chains from one sample, sequenced in a study of CD8 T cells in Susac syndrome. TCRdb fed the immunoSEQ multiplex PCR reads into MiXCR, producing one record per CDR3 protein. In the table there are around 45,000 distinct CDR3 sequences, 90% to 95% of which are singletons. Input material: CD8+ T cells from PBMCs. These receptors came from a human donor in good health. CDR3s include the opening cysteine and the closing phenylalanine or tryptophan. D genes are given only for firm matches. Part of the rows lack a size; the others show once, few, many or a class for expanded clones.

cdr3_length,v_call,d_call,j_call,clone_size,cdr3_aa,cdr3_nt
14,TRBV6-6,.,TRBJ2-7,.,CASSYRGPRYEQYF,TGTGCCAGCAGTTACAGGGGACCCCGCTACGAGCAGTACTTC
11,TRBV20-1,.,TRBJ1-2,.,CSARDEDGYTF,TGCAGTGCTAGAGATGAGGATGGCTACACCTTC
15,TRBV27,TRBD1,TRBJ1-3,.,CASSQNRGHGNTIYF,TGTGCCAGCAGCCAAAACAGGGGGCATGGAAACACCATATATTTT
14,TRBV5-1,.,TRBJ2-7,once,CASSFQGLGYEQYF,TGCGCCAGCAGCTTTCAGGGGCTGGGCTACGAGCAGTACTTC
11,TRBV6-5,.,TRBJ2-1,.,CASTHSSEQFF,TGTGCCAGCACCCACTCTTCTGAGCAGTTCTTC
19,TRBV24-1,.,TRBJ2-6,.,CATSDSGLKTRSGANVLTF,TGTGCCACCAGTGATAGCGGCCTAAAAACCCGCTCTGGGGCCAACGTCCTGACTTTC
14,TRBV3-1,.,TRBJ2-1,.,CASSPRQALNEQFF,TGTGCCAGCAGCCCTAGGCAAGCGTTGAATGAGCAGTTCTTC
16,TRBV13,.,TRBJ2-6,once,CASSLGLGAGANVLTF,TGTGCCAGCAGCTTAGGCCTAGGGGCTGGGGCCAACGTCCTGACTTTC
17,TRBV20-1,TRBD1,TRBJ2-7,.,CSARAYLGQGNPYEQYF,TGCAGTGCTAGGGCATACTTGGGACAGGGGAACCCCTACGAGCAGTACTTC
13,TRBV29-1,.,TRBJ2-1,.,CSVPESSYNEQFF,TGCAGCGTTCCCGAGAGCTCCTACAATGAGCAGTTCTTC
14,TRBV6-5,.,TRBJ2-5,.,CASSYGQGIETQYF,TGTGCCAGCAGTTATGGGCAGGGTATAGAGACCCAGTACTTC
15,TRBV29-1,.,TRBJ2-1,once,CSVDRQLETYNEQFF,TGCAGCGTTGACAGGCAGCTAGAAACTTACAATGAGCAGTTCTTC
20,TRBV9,TRBD2,TRBJ2-5,.,CASSATGTGGLAGDLETQYF,TGTGCCAGCAGCGCAACAGGGACCGGAGGGCTAGCGGGAGATTTGGAGACCCAGTACTTC
14,TRBV27,.,TRBJ2-4,.,CASSPLGDVNIQYF,TGTGCCAGCAGTCCCCTTGGGGACGTAAACATTCAGTACTTC
12,TRBV11-2,.,TRBJ2-5,few,CASSLSRKTQYF,TGTGCCAGCAGCCTCAGCCGGAAGACCCAGTACTTC